One T cell receptor (beta chain) is described in this entry. The data belong to a study of blood T cell repertoires in COVID-19. Overall study context: The United States, Italy and Spain were the sources of the acute and convalescent COVID-19 samples. The analysed material was cDNA or gDNA that came from T cells, B-cell-depleted T cells, or PBMCs.

Original processing methods: Estimation of nucleated cell counts relied on the amplification of reference gene primers. Produced via immunoSEQ multiplex PCR; TCRdb's table is partial and in-frame only. Clonal size and the V and J genes are those of that table, whereas D and trimming came from the DNA. The profile shows 330,000 or so clones, roughly 87% of them singletons. Enrolled during active infection, Seattle patients were then followed longitudinally. Germline-derived CDR1 and CDR2 are LNHDA and SQIVND (reference sequence). CDR3 length: 17 amino acids. V was shortened by 6 bases and J by 4 bases, with 22 bases between the two germline ends.

The specimen was peripheral blood. The clonotype was recovered from a man aged 30 to 39 with COVID-19, enrolled during active disease. The chain couples TRBV19 to TRBJ2-1, with TRBD1 as a possible D gene (9 bases). In DNA form, the CDR3 reads TGTGCCAGTAGCACAGGGGGCGGGAGGTACTCATACAATGAGCAGTTCTTC. It specifies CASSTGGGRYSYNEQFF.